The clone carrying this T cell receptor (beta chain) was counted many times. The data were obtained in a study of T cells in Graves' hyperthyroidism and ophthalmopathy. This CDR3 comprises 18 residues. V lost 2 bases, J lost 3 bases, and 9 bases stayed unmatched. CDR1 and CDR2 from the germline V gene are MNHNY and SVGAGI (reference sequence). The source material, RNA transcripts, was used to amplify TCR beta CDR3 regions. The HTBI primer set served for first-round RT-PCR of the TCR CDR3. TCRdb called the multiplex PCR reads again in MiXCR, with one record for every CDR3 protein. The sample lists about 58,000 distinct CDR3 sequences, 49% occurring once.

The sequence derives from a young woman with Graves' ophthalmopathy. The chain has TRBV6-6 and TRBJ2-1; TRBD2 aligns across 11 bases. The sequencing input was blood. CDR3 sequence reads: CASSYGRSGTSGYNEQFF. The CDR3 DNA sequence: TGTGCCAGCAGTTACGGGCGATCCGGGACTAGCGGCTACAATGAGCAGTTCTTC.